These 6 T cell receptor beta chains originate from one sample sequenced in a study of blood T cell repertoires in COVID-19. TCRdb's copy holds only in-frame clones and misses some; the assay was immunoSEQ multiplex PCR. The sample includes roughly 75,000 clones, over 80% seen only once; the top ten take around 13%. The source material was peripheral blood. Source of these receptors: a man aged 50 to 60 with COVID-19, enrolled during active disease.

V and J are TRBV7-2 and TRBJ2-3, with 7 bases aligning to TRBD1. The CDR3 loop spans 17 amino acids. CDR1 SGHTA and CDR2 FQGNSA come from the germline V gene. V trimming: 1 base; J trimming: 0 bases; junction bases outside the gene matches: 7. CDR3 nucleotides: TGTGCCAGCAGCTTAGGGGGGACAGCCACTAGCACAGATACGCAGTATTTT. Translated: CASSLGGTATSTDTQYF.

This clone was observed a handful of times. In DNA form, the CDR3 reads TGTGCCATCAGTGAGTCGGGGACAGATGACACAGATACGCAGTATTTT. Amino acids: CAISESGTDDTDTQYF. This chain uses TRBV10-3 with TRBJ2-3, with 7 bases lining up with TRBD1. J gave up 2 bases and V 0 bases, and 5 bases lay outside the gene matches. CDR3 length: 16 amino acids. From germline, CDR1 is ENHRY and CDR2 SYGVKD.

The V and J genes are TRBV6-2 or TRBV6-3 and TRBJ1-2, with 7 bases that match TRBD1. The germline V gene has CDR1 MNHEY and CDR2 SVGEGT. CDR3 size: 14 residues. With 6 bases clipped from V and 0 bases from J, the junction kept 4 bases outside the gene matches. The CDR3 sequence is CASSVDRANYGYTF. The CDR3 nucleotides are TGTGCCAGCAGCGTCGACAGGGCTAACTATGGCTACACCTTC.

This chain joins TRBV6-5 and TRBJ2-7, with D perhaps TRBD2 (6 bases). The CDR3 has 14 amino acids. V was trimmed by 6 bases and J by 0 bases, leaving 12 bases between them. From germline, CDR1 is MNHEY and CDR2 SVGAGI. The CDR3 DNA reads as TGTGCCAGCAGGAGACGGAGGGGCTCCTACGAGCAGTACTTC. It codes for CASRRRRGSYEQYF.

This chain joins TRBV10-3 and TRBJ2-3; possible D gene TRBD2, 6 bases. The V and J ends lost 4 bases and 4 bases respectively, with 12 bases between them. Germline lookup yields CDR1 ENHRY and CDR2 SYGVKD. The CDR3 consists of 14 residues. The CDR3 DNA reads as TGTGCCATCAGTGTGTCCGGGAGTGCAGATACGCAGTATTTT. It translates to CAISVSGSADTQYF.

This chain joins TRBV4-2 and TRBJ1-2, with D perhaps TRBD1 (6 bases). Germline CDR1 LGHNA, CDR2 YNFKEQ. This CDR3 contains 14 residues. V was shortened by 0 bases and J by 8 bases, with 13 bases between the two germline ends. CDR3 nucleotides: TGTGCCAGCAGCCAAGATTTGGGGGCGCGAGGCTACACCTTC. It translates to CASSQDLGARGYTF.